This T cell receptor (beta chain) was sequenced in a study of cytomegalovirus exposure and HLA in healthy donors. The study's findings and limits: Among CMV-associated TCR beta chains, most appeared HLA-restricted in a later analysis.

CDR1 and CDR2 (germline): MNHEY, SVGAGI. V lost 5 bases and J 2 bases, leaving 10 bases between the germline ends. This CDR3 has 14 amino acids. Comments on this clone: Its antigen is unidentified.

In the PCR, 60 Vbeta and 13 Jbeta primers were used. Only in-frame clones appear in the TCRdb table, and some are missing; sequencing was by immunoSEQ multiplex PCR. This sample yields 75,000 to 100,000 clones, of which 76% are seen a single time; roughly 20% belongs to the top ten. The sample was PBMCs. The chain employs TRBV6-5 and TRBJ1-5; no clear D. The receptor was isolated from an older woman in good health and CMV-seropositive. CDR3 amino acids: CASSGSGGNQPQHF. In DNA, the CDR3 is TGTGCCAGCAGTGGGAGCGGGGGCAATCAGCCCCAGCATTTT.